The 29 T cell receptor beta chains below were found in one sample sequenced in a study of graft-versus-host responses after intestinal transplantation. Only in-frame clones appear in the TCRdb table, and some are missing; sequencing was by immunoSEQ multiplex PCR. Here the sample spans some 70,000 clones, just under 95% being singletons. This specimen was bone marrow, taken 734 days after intestinal transplantation. These receptors were taken from a human patient who received an intestinal transplant, so some T cells may come from the graft donor.

The DNA of the CDR3 is TGTGCCAGCAGCTTGGGGGGCGGCACAGATACGCAGTATTTT. Its translation is CASSLGGGTDTQYF. This rearrangement joins TRBV5-4 to TRBJ2-3; possibly TRBD1 for D (5 bases). CDR3 length: 14 amino acids. The V gene lost 0 bases and the J gene lost 1 base, with 6 bases spanning the gap. Germline V gives CDR1 SGHNT, CDR2 YYREEE (reference sequence).

The J gene is TRBJ1-6, the V gene TRBV21-1; the DNA was not used to check the table's D call, TRBD1. TRBV21-1 is a known pseudogene. The CDR3 consists of 15 residues. This chain's CDR3 is CASSLDREGNSPLHF. In DNA form, the CDR3 reads TGTGCCAGCAGCCTAGACAGGGAAGGTAATTCACCCCTCCACTTT.

J is TRBJ2-4 and V is TRBV28, with 9 bases matching TRBD1. Germline CDR1 reads MDHEN; CDR2 reads SYDVKM. Trimming took 8 bases from V and 7 from J; bases not matched to a gene: 9. CDR3 length: 14 amino acids. The CDR3 reads CASARTGQGNIQYF. CDR3 sequence (DNA): TGTGCCAGCGCCCGCACGGGACAGGGTAACATTCAGTACTTC. The whole variable domain, remainder taken from reference TRBV28 and TRBJ2-4, is DVKVTQSSRYLVKRTGEKVFLECVQDMDHENMFWYRQDPGLGLRLIYFSYDVKMKEKGDIPEGYSVSREKKERFSLILESASTNQTSMYLCASARTGQGNIQYFGAGTRLSVL.

The V gene is TRBV28, the J gene TRBJ1-2; no definite D call. V gave up 5 bases and J gave up 1 base, with 17 bases separating them. Germline V gene data show CDR1 as MDHEN and CDR2 as SYDVKM. The CDR3 consists of 16 residues. The CDR3 is CASSTPPGKVNYGYTF. The DNA of the CDR3 is TGTGCCAGCAGTACCCCCCCGGGCAAAGTTAACTATGGCTACACCTTC.

Only one count was recorded for this clone. The chain recombines TRBV7-2 with TRBJ2-3; 7 bases are shared with TRBD2. The junction had 5 bases not matched to a gene; V was cut back by 6 bases and J by 2 bases. CDR3 length: 14 residues. Germline V gives CDR1 SGHTA, CDR2 FQGNSA. CDR3 sequence: CASRRGVNTDTQYF. CDR3 bases: TGTGCCAGCAGACGGGGGGTTAACACAGATACGCAGTATTTT.

In nucleotides, the CDR3 is TGTGCCAGCTCACCATCGGACGGAGCCCTCTATGGCTACACCTTC. This translates into CASSPSDGALYGYTF. This rearrangement joins TRBV18 to TRBJ1-2, with D uncertain. The CDR3 is 15 residues long. V lost 2 bases to trimming and J lost 4 bases, with 14 bases between them. Germline CDR1 reads KGHSH; CDR2 reads LQKENI.

J is TRBJ2-3 and V is TRBV6-6; D possibly corresponds to TRBD1 (5 bases). The length of the CDR3 is 15 residues. V dropped 6 bases and J dropped 1 base, with 14 bases sitting between them. Germline values: CDR1 MNHNY, CDR2 SVGAGI (reference sequence). CDR3 region: CASSKPQTGTDTQYF. CDR3 DNA: TGTGCCAGCAGCAAACCCCAGACAGGCACAGATACGCAGTATTTT.

The CDR3 coding sequence is TGTGCCAGTAGTATCGCAGGGTACTACAATGAGCAGTTCTTC. Its protein is CASSIAGYYNEQFF. The V call is TRBV19, the J call TRBJ2-1; tentative D call: TRBD1 (5 bases). Germline V gene lookup returns CDR1 LNHDA and CDR2 SQIVND (reference sequence). This CDR3 region has 14 residues. The V and J ends lost 3 bases and 3 bases respectively, with 9 bases between them.

CDR3 sequence reads: CASSDETGARGNQPQHF. In DNA, the CDR3 is TGCGCCAGCAGTGACGAGACAGGGGCTAGGGGCAATCAGCCCCAGCATTTT. The V and J genes are TRBV10-2 and TRBJ1-5; 8 bases are a match to TRBD1. With 3 bases clipped from V and 2 bases from J, the junction kept 9 bases outside the gene matches. Germline CDR1 WSHSY, CDR2 SAAADI. This CDR3 contains 17 residues.

The genes are TRBV4-2 and TRBJ2-5, with 10 nucleotides matching TRBD2. The CDR3 has 15 residues. The V segment lost 4 bases and the J segment 4 bases; nucleotides outside the gene matches: 6. Germline V lookup: CDR1 LGHNA, CDR2 YNFKEQ. The CDR3 DNA sequence: TGTGCCAGCAGCCTTCTAGCGGGAGCTTCAGAGACCCAGTACTTC. Translated, it gives CASSLLAGASETQYF.

The V gene is TRBV28, the J gene TRBJ2-5; D may be TRBD1 or TRBD2 (5 bases each). With the DNA end fitting TRBJ2-7 better, the J assignment may be wrong. The CDR3 is 14 residues long. Per the germline V gene, CDR1 is MDHEN and CDR2 is SYDVKM. The CDR3 here is CATLGTINPYEQYF. CDR3 sequence (DNA): TGTGCCACCCTCGGGACGATTAACCCCTACGAGCAGTACTTC.

The chain links TRBV18 to TRBJ1-1; D may be TRBD1 (5 bases). V was trimmed by 2 bases and J by 5 bases, leaving 12 bases between them. Per germline, CDR1 KGHSH and CDR2 LQKENI. This CDR3 contains 14 residues. The CDR3 loop is CASSPGGEWTEAFF. DNA of the CDR3: TGTGCCAGCTCACCAGGGGGAGAGTGGACTGAAGCTTTCTTT.

This clone was detected once. The rearrangement joins TRBV9 to TRBJ2-1; 9 bases map to TRBD2. V trimming: 0 bases; J trimming: 5 bases; junction bases outside the gene matches: 6. CDR1 and CDR2 from the germline V gene are SGDLS and YYNGEE. The CDR3 extends over 16 amino acids. The CDR3 sequence: CASSVGGRVGDNEQFF. Here the CDR3 DNA reads TGTGCCAGCAGCGTAGGCGGGAGGGTTGGCGACAATGAGCAGTTCTTC.

The chain recombines TRBV18 with TRBJ1-1, with D possibly TRBD1 on 5 matching bases. In germline, CDR1 is KGHSH, CDR2 LQKENI. This CDR3 comprises 14 residues. Between the trimmed V and J ends, which lost 5 bases and 7 bases, there was a span of 17 bases. In DNA form, the CDR3 reads TGTGCCAGCTCAGATTCGAGTGGGGGAGGTGAAGCTTTCTTT. Protein: CASSDSSGGGEAFF. The complete variable domain, with remaining parts taken from reference TRBV18 and TRBJ1-1, reads NAGVMQNPRHLVRRRGQEARLRCSPMKGHSHVYWYRQLPEEGLKFMVYLQKENIIDESGMPKERFSAEFPKEGPSILRIQQVVRGDSAAYFCASSDSSGGGEAFFGQGTRLTVV.

The chain has TRBV6-4 and TRBJ2-1; either TRBD1 or TRBD2 may fit D (5 bases each). Germline V CDR1 and CDR2: MRHNA, SNTAGT. The CDR3 consists of 15 residues. Trimming removed 3 bases from V and 6 bases from J, with 15 bases in between. The CDR3 loop is CASSERLAGGNEQFF. CDR3 DNA: TGTGCCAGCAGTGAGCGGCTAGCTGGGGGCAATGAGCAGTTCTTC.

The chain has TRBV4-1 and TRBJ2-3; D is unclear. V lost 1 base and J 2 bases, leaving 10 bases between the germline ends. Germline loops: CDR1 MGHRA, CDR2 YSYEKL. The CDR3 sequence is 15 residues long. This CDR3 reads CASSQGTTNTDTQYF. For the CDR3, the DNA is TGCGCCAGCAGCCAAGGTACAACAAACACAGATACGCAGTATTTT.

The chain uses TRBV19 and TRBJ1-3; 8 bases agree with TRBD1. Trimming removed 6 bases from V and 0 bases from J; junction bases left unmatched: 13. From germline, CDR1 is LNHDA and CDR2 SQIVND (reference sequence). The CDR3 has 18 residues. CDR3 nucleotide sequence: TGTGCCAGTAGACCCGGGACAGGACTCGTCCTCTCTGGAAACACCATATATTTT. It specifies CASRPGTGLVLSGNTIYF.

This sequence joins TRBV30 and TRBJ1-6, with D maybe TRBD1 (5 bases). The CDR3 runs 17 residues. V was shortened by 2 bases and J by 3 bases, with 17 bases between the two germline ends. Germline V gene lookup returns CDR1 GTSNPN and CDR2 SVGIG (reference sequence). The CDR3 spells CAWSKSQGRSYNSPLHF. Written as DNA, the CDR3 is TGTGCCTGGAGTAAGTCGCAGGGAAGGAGCTATAATTCACCCCTCCACTTT.

The rearrangement joins TRBV5-6 to TRBJ2-2; the match to TRBD2 covers 7 bases. The germline V gene encodes CDR1 SGHDT and CDR2 YYEEEE. This CDR3 is 17 amino acids long. V lost 2 bases and J lost 1; bases outside the gene matches: 8. The CDR3 spells CASSLITASGNTGELFF. The CDR3 DNA reads TGTGCCAGCAGCTTAATAACGGCTAGCGGGAACACCGGGGAGCTGTTTTTT.

This chain uses TRBV4-1 with TRBJ1-4, with unresolved D. Germline V gives CDR1 MGHRA, CDR2 YSYEKL. The CDR3 has 14 residues. Deletions cut 4 bases from V and 8 bases from J, with 14 bases between. CDR3 sequence reads: CASSLEGSREKLFF. CDR3 sequence (DNA): TGCGCCAGCAGCCTTGAGGGCTCTAGGGAAAAACTGTTTTTT.

This chain connects TRBV4-1 to TRBJ1-1; D perhaps matches TRBD1 (5 bases). Per germline, CDR1 MGHRA and CDR2 YSYEKL. Trimming shortened V by 0 bases and J by 8 bases, and 10 bases separated the two germline ends. This CDR3 contains 13 residues. As DNA, the CDR3 is TGCGCCAGCAGCCAAGAGGGGGGGACCGAAGCTTTCTTT. Residues: CASSQEGGTEAFF.

The CDR3 sequence is CASSLETATNSPLHF. Here the CDR3 DNA reads TGTGCCAGCAGCTTAGAGACAGCAACCAATTCACCCCTCCACTTT. The V call is TRBV11-1, the J call TRBJ1-6; TRBD1 is a possible D gene (5 bases). The V end lost 1 base, the J end lost 7 bases, and 11 bases lay between the germline ends. Germline V lookup: CDR1 SGHAT, CDR2 FQDESV (reference sequence). This CDR3 spans 15 amino acids. The whole variable domain, filled in from reference TRBV11-1 and TRBJ1-6, reads EAEVAQSPRYKITEKSQAVAFWCDPISGHATLYWYRQILGQGPELLVQFQDESVVDDSQLPKDRFSAERLKGVDSTLKIQPAELGDSAMYLCASSLETATNSPLHFGNGTRLTVT.

CDR3 residues: CASSFTGPDGNGYTF. CDR3 nucleotide sequence: TGCGCCAGCAGCTTCACAGGGCCTGACGGGAATGGCTACACCTTC. This chain links TRBV5-1 with TRBJ1-2; D might be TRBD1 (6 bases). Trimming cost V 2 bases and J 6 bases, with 17 bases left between them. The length of the CDR3 is 15 residues. Germline values: CDR1 SGHRS, CDR2 YFSETQ.

The CDR3 loop is CASSSRGASPLHF. The CDR3 region has the DNA TGTGCCAGCAGTTCGAGAGGGGCGTCACCCCTCCACTTT. This chain connects TRBV27 to TRBJ1-6; D is perhaps TRBD1 (5 bases). CDR1 MNHEY and CDR2 SMNVEV come from the germline V gene (reference sequence). Trimming cost V 4 bases and J 10 bases, with 11 bases left between them. The CDR3 is 13 amino acids.

The chain has TRBV4-1 and TRBJ1-2, with a weak D call TRBD1 (5 bases). The V end lost 2 bases, the J end lost 4 bases, and 14 bases lay between the germline ends. Germline assignment: CDR1 MGHRA and CDR2 YSYEKL. This CDR3 spans 15 amino acids. CDR3 in amino acids: CASSQLGLGVYGYTF. DNA for the CDR3: TGCGCCAGCAGCCAACTAGGGTTGGGGGTCTATGGCTACACCTTC.

The chain combines TRBV7-3 with TRBJ2-5, with 8 positions matching TRBD1. Germline values: CDR1 SGHTA, CDR2 FQGTGA. After removal of 0 bases from V and 5 bases from J, the junction contained 2 bases not matched to a gene. This CDR3 is 14 amino acids long. CDR3 DNA: TGTGCCAGCAGCTTAACGGCAGGGGGCGAGACCCAGTACTTC. It yields the protein CASSLTAGGETQYF.

The chain recombines TRBV2 with TRBJ2-4, with TRBD1 matching 10 bases. Germline assignment: CDR1 SNHLY and CDR2 FYNNEI. This CDR3 contains 12 residues. V dropped 11 bases and J dropped 9; count of bases not matched to a gene: 7. CDR3 DNA sequence: TGTGCCGGCCGGGACAGGGGTACCATTCAGTACTTC. It translates to CAGRDRGTIQYF.

The V and J genes are TRBV19 and TRBJ2-3; D possibly matches TRBD1 or TRBD2 (5 bases each). Germline CDR1 is LNHDA and CDR2 is SQIVND (reference sequence). V lost 10 bases and J lost 7, with 15 bases in between. The CDR3 extends over 12 amino acids. CDR3 sequence reads: CATGTAAHTQYF. The CDR3 DNA follows: TGTGCCACAGGGACCGCGGCCCATACGCAGTATTTT.

This chain joins TRBV6-5 and TRBJ1-5; 9 positions agree with TRBD1. The J segment lost 4 bases and the V segment lost 5 bases, leaving 6 bases of the junction unmatched. This CDR3 is built from 15 residues. The V gene's germline CDR1 is MNHEY and CDR2 SVGAGI. The CDR3 region is CASSPQGAGNQPQHF. The CDR3 DNA follows: TGTGCCAGCAGTCCACAGGGGGCTGGGAATCAGCCCCAGCATTTT.